The 22 T cell receptor beta chains listed next were all sequenced from one sample in a study of blood T cell repertoires in COVID-19. Using immunoSEQ multiplex PCR, the repertoire was profiled, and TCRdb retains in-frame clones only, with some absent. The sample carries fewer than 200,000 clones, roughly 82% recorded once. The sequenced sample consisted of peripheral blood. The receptors were sampled from a woman in her thirties or forties with COVID-19, enrolled during active disease.

In regard to this clone: Other DNA sequences in the sample encode the same CDR3. The rearrangement joins TRBV4-2 to TRBJ1-1; a possible D gene is TRBD1 (5 bases). The CDR3 loop spans 13 amino acids. Trimming took off 6 bases at V and 5 bases at J, with 13 bases between the two ends. From germline, CDR1 is LGHNA and CDR2 YNFKEQ. For the CDR3, the DNA is TGTGCCAGCAGGCCGGAGGGGAATACTGAAGCTTTCTTT. Protein sequence: CASRPEGNTEAFF.

The chain uses TRBV3-1 (or the pseudogene TRBV3-2) and TRBJ2-1, with 7 bases lining up with TRBD2. In germline, CDR1 is LGHDT, CDR2 YNNKEL (reference sequence). The CDR3 runs to 13 residues. After removal of 3 bases from V and 16 bases from J, the junction contained 12 bases not matched to a gene. The CDR3 sequence is CASSHGIGTGGFF. The CDR3 coding sequence is TGTGCCAGCAGCCATGGGATTGGGACGGGAGGATTCTTC.

This chain uses TRBV5-4 with TRBJ1-1; D gene ambiguous. Germline loops: CDR1 SGHNT, CDR2 YYREEE (reference sequence). The CDR3 runs 12 residues. V shed 4 bases and J shed 8 bases, with 12 bases lying between them. The CDR3 loop reads CASSLGLREAFF. The CDR3, as DNA: TGTGCCAGCAGCCTTGGACTGAGAGAAGCTTTCTTT. Variable domain in full (rest from reference TRBV5-4 and TRBJ1-1): ETGVTQSPTHLIKTRGQQVTLRCSSQSGHNTVSWYQQALGQGPQFIFQYYREEENGRGNFPPRFSGLQFPNYSSELNVNALELDDSALYLCASSLGLREAFFGQGTRLTVV.

This clone was seen only a few times. Within the sample, other DNA sequences also encode this same CDR3. This chain joins TRBV3-1 (or the pseudogene TRBV3-2) and TRBJ1-4; D is unclear. CDR1 LGHDT and CDR2 YNNKEL come from the germline V gene (reference sequence). V lost 3 bases to trimming and J lost 5 bases, with 13 bases between them. The CDR3 runs to 15 residues. The CDR3 reads CASSQHHRENEKLFF. The CDR3 DNA reads TGTGCCAGCAGCCAGCATCATCGGGAAAATGAAAAACTGTTTTTT.

CDR3 sequence reads: CASSEYKQISTDTQYF. DNA of the CDR3: TGTGCCAGCAGTGAATATAAGCAAATTAGCACAGATACGCAGTATTTT. This chain connects TRBV25-1 to TRBJ2-3; D not certain. Trimming took 0 bases from V and 0 from J, leaving 10 bases between them. The CDR3 contains 16 residues. In germline, CDR1 is MGHDK, CDR2 SYGVNS.

J is TRBJ2-5 and V is TRBV11-3; D remains unclear. The V gene lost 0 bases and the J gene lost 5 bases, with 7 bases spanning the gap. This CDR3 comprises 13 residues. Germline CDR1 is SGHNT and CDR2 is YENEEA. For the CDR3, the DNA is TGTGCCAGCAGCTTAGAGGTTGGCGAGACCCAGTACTTC. This translates into CASSLEVGETQYF.

The chain combines TRBV12-1 with TRBJ1-5; TRBD1, the D gene given by the table, was not confirmed from the DNA. TRBV12-1 is described as a pseudogene. The CDR3 is made up of 18 amino acids. The CDR3 nucleotides read TGTGCCAGCGTATACAGAGCTGAAATTGGGCCCTCCAGGCAGCCCCAGCATTTT. Protein product: CASVYRAEIGPSRQPQHF.

The J gene is TRBJ2-2, the V gene TRBV3-1 (or the pseudogene TRBV3-2); tentatively, D is TRBD1 (6 bases). The ends were cut back, 7 bases at V and 5 bases at J, with 20 bases in the middle. This CDR3 region has 16 residues. The germline V gene encodes CDR1 LGHDT and CDR2 YNNKEL (reference sequence). The DNA of the CDR3 is TGTGCCAGCACCCTCGCGGCAGGGGAAAGAACCGGGGAGCTGTTTTTT. Its translation: CASTLAAGERTGELFF.

The V and J genes are TRBV7-9 and TRBJ2-1, with TRBD1 matching over 8 bases. V lost 3 bases to trimming and J lost 1 base; unmatched junction nucleotides: 11. Germline-derived CDR1 and CDR2 are SEHNR and FQNEAQ (reference sequence). The CDR3 spans 18 residues. The CDR3 sequence: CASSFSPGTGTSYNEQFF. DNA for the CDR3: TGTGCCAGCAGCTTCAGTCCCGGGACAGGAACGTCCTACAATGAGCAGTTCTTC.

The genes are TRBV10-2 and TRBJ2-3; TRBD1 matches 7 bases. This CDR3 is built from 15 residues. The ends lost 4 bases at V and 4 bases at J; junction bases unmatched: 8. Germline CDR1 is WSHSY and CDR2 is SAAADI. The CDR3 sequence: CASSGIQGTADTQYF. The CDR3 coding sequence is TGCGCCAGCAGTGGTATACAGGGGACCGCAGATACGCAGTATTTT.

This clone was found a few times. The gene calls are TRBV28 and TRBJ2-7; 7 bases agree with TRBD1. The CDR3 consists of 15 residues. Trimming took 5 bases from V and 5 from J; bases not matched to a gene: 12. Germline lookup yields CDR1 MDHEN and CDR2 SYDVKM. The chain's CDR3 is CASSTMTGYDDEQYF. The CDR3 region has the DNA TGTGCCAGCAGTACAATGACAGGGTACGATGACGAGCAGTACTTC.

The rearrangement joins TRBV27 to TRBJ2-1; TRBD1 might be the D (6 bases). CDR1 is MNHEY and CDR2 is SMNVEV in the germline V gene (reference sequence). Between the trimmed V and J ends, which lost 6 bases and 12 bases, there was a span of 21 bases. The length of the CDR3 is 14 residues. The CDR3 DNA follows: TGTGCCAGCAGGCAAAGGGGGACCGGAGGAGGGCAGTTCTTC. Translation gives CASRQRGTGGGQFF.

The rearrangement joins TRBV30 to TRBJ2-3; 8 positions match TRBD2. Germline assignment: CDR1 GTSNPN and CDR2 SVGIG (reference sequence). The trim removed 3 bases at V and 5 bases at J, leaving 1 base unmatched. The CDR3 is made up of 12 amino acids. The CDR3 DNA reads TGTGCCTGGAGCGGGGGGGGAGATACGCAGTATTTT. This encodes CAWSGGGDTQYF.

This clone was observed a handful of times. J is TRBJ1-4 and V is TRBV5-1; the D is unclear. Germline V gene sequence: CDR1 SGHRS, CDR2 YFSETQ. The CDR3 totals 13 residues. Trimming took 6 bases from V and 5 from J, leaving 11 bases between them. The CDR3 reads CASKSQNNEKLFF. CDR3 nucleotides: TGCGCCAGCAAATCACAGAACAATGAAAAACTGTTTTTT.

This rearrangement joins TRBV4-1 to TRBJ1-4; 7 nucleotides agree with TRBD1. Trimming took 0 bases from V and 7 from J; bases not matched to a gene: 17. The germline CDR1 and CDR2 sequences are MGHRA and YSYEKL. The CDR3 is made up of 19 amino acids. For the CDR3, the DNA is TGCGCCAGCAGCCAAGATAAAGGGTTGGGTGTTTACAGGGGTGAAAAACTGTTTTTT. Translating gives CASSQDKGLGVYRGEKLFF.

This clone showed up just a few times. The chain is built from TRBV7-9 and TRBJ2-3; no clear D gene. Trimming removed 2 bases from V and 2 bases from J, with 11 bases in between. Per germline, CDR1 SEHNR and CDR2 FQNEAQ (reference sequence). The CDR3 is made up of 15 amino acids. In DNA, the CDR3 is TGTGCCAGCAGCTTAAACGTAGCTTCCACAGATACGCAGTATTTT. Translated: CASSLNVASTDTQYF. Using reference TRBV7-9 and TRBJ2-3 for the parts outside the CDR3, the full variable domain is DTGVSQNPRHKITKRGQNVTFRCDPISEHNRLYWYRQTLGQGPEFLTYFQNEAQLEKSRLLSDRFSAERPKGSFSTLEIQRTEQGDSAMYLCASSLNVASTDTQYFGPGTRLTVL.

As concerns this clone: A junction end diverges from the germline sequence, so it may reflect a read error. V usage is TRBV5-6 and J usage is TRBJ1-6; D gene unclear. The CDR3 covers 14 residues. In germline, CDR1 is SGHDT, CDR2 YYEEEE. The CDR3 region is CASSLRTEGSADQF. As DNA, the CDR3 is TGTGCCAGCAGCTTGCGAACGGAGGGTAGTGCCGATCAGTTT.

The genes are TRBV24-1 and TRBJ2-5; the D gene is possibly TRBD1 (5 bases). The V end was cut by 0 bases, the J end by 2 bases, with 9 bases between. The CDR3 runs to 15 residues. The germline CDR1 and CDR2 sequences are KGHDR and SFDVKD. The CDR3, as DNA: TGTGCCACCAGTGATTTGCAGGGCGATCAAGAGACCCAGTACTTC. Protein product: CATSDLQGDQETQYF.

About this clone itself: This could be a read error, since a much larger clone is one nucleotide away. The same CDR3 arises from other DNA sequences in this sample as well. The chain employs TRBV6-1 and TRBJ2-5; the D gene is possibly TRBD1 (6 bases). There are 14 residues in the CDR3. V was cut by 3 bases and J by 5 bases, with 13 bases left in between. Germline V lookup: CDR1 MNHNS, CDR2 SASEGT. The CDR3 nucleotides read TGTGCCAGCAGTGAGGCATCAGGGGTGGAGACCCAGTACTTC. Translation: CASSEASGVETQYF.

The chain joins TRBV21-1 to TRBJ2-1; the table assigns TRBD2, which was not confirmed against the DNA. TRBV21-1 is a pseudogene. CDR3 length: 18 residues. The CDR3 protein is CASSPRWTSGPTYNEQFF. The CDR3 DNA is TGTGCCAGCAGCCCAAGGTGGACTAGCGGGCCAACCTACAATGAGCAGTTCTTC.

The V gene is TRBV11-3, the J gene TRBJ2-1; 12 nucleotides match TRBD2. Per germline, CDR1 SGHNT and CDR2 YENEEA. Trimming took 4 bases from V and 5 from J; bases not matched to a gene: 9. This CDR3 spans 17 amino acids. The CDR3 is CASSSNALAGGHNEQFF. As DNA, the CDR3 is TGTGCCAGCAGCTCTAACGCACTAGCGGGAGGTCACAATGAGCAGTTCTTC.

The chain uses TRBV6-1 and TRBJ1-5; no definite D call. V was shortened by 3 bases and J by 4 bases, with 7 bases between the two germline ends. The CDR3 is made up of 13 amino acids. CDR1 and CDR2 (germline): MNHNS, SASEGT. This CDR3 is CASSDQQNQPQHF. CDR3 bases: TGTGCCAGCAGTGACCAACAGAATCAGCCCCAGCATTTT.